This TCR beta chain is from a study of response to subunit inactivated influenza vaccine (dated 2018 in TCRdb). With regard to the full study: To follow how T cells responded to a trivalent subunit inactivated influenza vaccine, the researchers relied on deep quantitative profiling of the T cell receptor repertoire. Findings and caveats that apply to the study as a whole: According to the authors, only a limited number of new T cells may be recruited by each seasonal influenza vaccination.

To prepare the library, RT-PCR was applied. Data came from an Illumina HiSeq 2500. The raw public data were reprocessed by TCRdb itself: fastp quality trimming at Q25, MiXCR clonotype calling, in-frame beta chains only. Identical CDR3 protein sequences are pooled into one entry, listed with their most common genes and DNA. A total of more than 500,000 distinct CDR3 sequences appear in this sample, 10% to 12% of them only once. Approximately 10% of the sample comes from the top ten. V and J lose 1 base and 7 bases, and a span of 18 bases separates them. The CDR3 goes from the cysteine to the phenylalanine over 15 residues. The entry retains the CDR3 DNA only, 45 bases that are in frame from base 1. The germline V gene (reference sequence) specifies SGHKS as CDR1 and YYEKEE as CDR2. As for this clonotype: The specificity of this receptor is unknown. Qualities for individual bases were not recorded, and no much larger clone is one base off.

The same data also contributed to another study, on T cells expressing NK-cell markers. That second report states: TCR beta cDNA libraries were prepared using 5'RACE template switching, which introduced a universal primer site and unique molecular identifiers. In sorted CD3+CD56+NKG2C+, CD3+CD56+NKG2C- and CD3+CD56-NKG2C+ T-cell subsets from several donors, TCR beta-chain repertoires were profiled. Of the eight sequenced donors, seven were found to be HCMV-seropositive and one was found to be HCMV-seronegative. In several experiments an anti-gammadeltaTCR antibody was added to restrict sorting to alphabetaTCR-expressing T cells. In several donors, the dominant CD3+CD56+NKG2C+ clonotypes were found to rank among the top 10 CD8+ clonotypes and to make up 1.0-7.0% of CD8+ T cells. Those dominant clonotypes were again the most abundant among CD3+CD56-NKG2C+ cells in a few donors, at about 25-60.1%. Whether the expanded NKG2C-expressing T cell clones were specific for HCMV antigens was left unclear. All eight donors whose samples were sequenced were randomly selected healthy volunteers, three of them men and five women. To determine HCMV serostatus, a commercial ELISA kit was used to detect HCMV-specific IgG in serum. Peripheral blood mononuclear cells were isolated from blood by Ficoll density gradient centrifugation. For 5 or 6 donors, unsorted PBMC were also used to sequence bulk peripheral blood T-cell repertoires. Synthesis of cDNA was primed from the TCR beta constant segment and was followed by two consecutive PCR amplification steps. Libraries were sequenced as 2 x 150 bp reads on Illumina HiSeq 2000/2500, MiSeq or NextSeq. Reads were demultiplexed and grouped by UMI with MIGEC, and clonotypes were assembled and quantified with MiTCR. To exclude erroneous sequences, any TCR cDNA sequence not supported by at least two reads was discarded. Downstream repertoire analysis used the tcR package, and clonotypes were matched across fractions by CDR3 nucleotide sequence plus V segment. VDJmatch was used to annotate antigen specificity against VDJdb, with one amino acid substitution in CDR3 permitted.

This clonotype was obtained from a man in his forties or fifties who received an inactivated influenza vaccine. Donor details come from another sample of the same person, matched by shared clones. Sequencing was performed on PBMCs from blood, taken on the day of vaccination. Here the chain combines TRBV5-5 and TRBJ2-7; the D gene is perhaps TRBD1, on 5 matching bases. The CDR3 reads as follows: CASSLQFDSKGEQYF. Here is the DNA: TGTGCCAGCAGCTTGCAGTTTGACTCCAAGGGGGAGCAGTACTTC. The full variable domain, with segments outside the CDR3 supplied by the reference TRBV5-5 and TRBJ2-7 proteins, appears as DAGVTQSPTHLIKTRGQQVTLRCSPISGHKSVSWYQQVLGQGPQFIFQYYEKEERGRGNFPDRFSARQFPNYSSELNVNALLLGDSALYLCASSLQFDSKGEQYFGPGTRLTVT.